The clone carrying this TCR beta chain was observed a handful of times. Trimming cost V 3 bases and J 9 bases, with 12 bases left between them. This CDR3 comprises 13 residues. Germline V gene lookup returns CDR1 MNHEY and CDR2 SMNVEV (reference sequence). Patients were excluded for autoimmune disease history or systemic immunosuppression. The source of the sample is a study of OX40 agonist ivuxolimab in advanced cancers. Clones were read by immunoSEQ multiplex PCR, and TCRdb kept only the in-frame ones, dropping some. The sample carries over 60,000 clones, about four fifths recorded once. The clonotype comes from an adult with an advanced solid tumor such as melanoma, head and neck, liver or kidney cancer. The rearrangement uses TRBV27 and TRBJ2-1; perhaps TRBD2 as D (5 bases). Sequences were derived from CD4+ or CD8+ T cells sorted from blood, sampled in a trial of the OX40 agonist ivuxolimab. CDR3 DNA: TGTGCCAGCAGTTTTGATGGTGGAGGTGAGCAGTTCTTC. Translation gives CASSFDGGGEQFF.